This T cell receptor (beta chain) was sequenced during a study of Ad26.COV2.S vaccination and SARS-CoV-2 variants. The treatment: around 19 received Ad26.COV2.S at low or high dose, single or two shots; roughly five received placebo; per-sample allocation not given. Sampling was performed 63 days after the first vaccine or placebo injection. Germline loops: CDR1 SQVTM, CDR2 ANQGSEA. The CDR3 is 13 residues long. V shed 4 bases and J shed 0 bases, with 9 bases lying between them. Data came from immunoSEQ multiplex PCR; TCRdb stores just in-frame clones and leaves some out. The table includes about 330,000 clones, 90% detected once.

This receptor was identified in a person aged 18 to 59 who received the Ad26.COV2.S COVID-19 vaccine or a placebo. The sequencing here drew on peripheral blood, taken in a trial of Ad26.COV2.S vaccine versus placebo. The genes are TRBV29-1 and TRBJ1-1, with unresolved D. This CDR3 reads CSVGTALNTEAFF. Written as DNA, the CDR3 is TGCAGCGTTGGGACGGCCCTGAACACTGAAGCTTTCTTT.